This T cell receptor (beta chain) was sequenced for a study of blood T cell repertoires in COVID-19. Whole-study context: There were acute and convalescent COVID-19 samples, and they came from the United States, Italy and Spain. T cells, B-cell-depleted T cells, or PBMCs supplied cDNA or gDNA.

Per the authors' pipeline: Reference gene primer amplification gave nucleated cell count estimates. Measured with immunoSEQ multiplex PCR; TCRdb has only the in-frame clones, and not every one. Clone size and V and J calls were adopted from that table, with D and trimming inferred from the DNA. The sample carries 100,000 to 150,000 clones, 85% recorded once. V lost 5 bases, J lost 1 base, and 12 bases stayed unmatched. There are 17 residues in the CDR3. Per the germline V gene, CDR1 is SGHNT and CDR2 is YYREEE (reference sequence). J is TRBJ2-1 and V is TRBV5-4, with 7 bases matching TRBD2. The sequencing input was peripheral blood. The receptor's source is a man older than 75 with active or convalescent COVID-19. The CDR3 bases are TGTGCCAGCAGTATTCCCAGCGGGGCTGATTCCTACAATGAGCAGTTCTTC. Amino acids: CASSIPSGADSYNEQFF.